Below, 5 T cell receptor beta chains from the same sample are listed, as sequenced in a study of shared clonotypes between healthy human individuals. Sequenced by immunoSEQ multiplex PCR; TCRdb stores in-frame clones only, minus some. The sample lists roughly 590,000 clones; about 95% were seen once. Positive CCR7 selection of CD45RO-negative cells yielded the naive CD8 cells, and terminally differentiated effector memory CD45RA+ cells were excluded. Input material: naive CD8+ T cells sorted from blood. The receptors come from a woman aged 25 to 45 in good health.

The chain has TRBV5-5 and TRBJ1-2; TRBD1 aligns across 11 bases. The junction had 8 bases not matched to a gene; V was cut back by 3 bases and J by 7 bases. In germline, CDR1 is SGHKS, CDR2 YYEKEE (reference sequence). The CDR3 covers 15 residues. In DNA, the CDR3 is TGTGCCAGCAGCTCGCCGGACAGGGGGCTAGGTGGCTACACCTTC. This codes for CASSSPDRGLGGYTF.

The chain uses TRBV6-5 and TRBJ2-1; D remains ambiguous. There are 15 residues in the CDR3. V lost 2 bases to trimming and J lost 0 bases, with 8 bases between them. The germline gives CDR1 MNHEY, CDR2 SVGAGI. In DNA form, the CDR3 reads TGTGCCAGCAGTTACCACACGAGCTCCTACAATGAGCAGTTCTTC. Protein sequence: CASSYHTSSYNEQFF.

This chain joins TRBV9 and TRBJ2-5; perhaps TRBD1 as D (5 bases). CDR1 is SGDLS and CDR2 is YYNGEE in the germline V gene. Trimming stripped 4 bases from V and 1 base from J, with 11 bases between. This CDR3 is 14 amino acids long. The CDR3 spells CASSTWGGQETQYF. The CDR3 coding sequence is TGTGCCAGCAGCACGTGGGGCGGCCAAGAGACCCAGTACTTC.

This chain joins TRBV27 and TRBJ2-3, with 9 nucleotides matching TRBD2. Germline assignment: CDR1 MNHEY and CDR2 SMNVEV (reference sequence). The CDR3 is 16 amino acids. V lost 2 bases to trimming and J lost 1 base; unmatched junction nucleotides: 4. CDR3 bases: TGTGCCAGCAGTTTAAGAGCGGGAGGCGGCACAGATACGCAGTATTTT. Amino acids: CASSLRAGGGTDTQYF.

This clone was picked up a small number of times. The V gene is TRBV6-5, the J gene TRBJ1-1, with D hard to call. V lost 2 bases and J lost 0, with 10 bases in between. The CDR3 is made up of 15 amino acids. Germline V gene sequence: CDR1 MNHEY, CDR2 SVGAGI. This chain's CDR3 is CASSYTVGLNTEAFF. The CDR3 region has the DNA TGTGCCAGCAGTTACACAGTCGGTTTGAACACTGAAGCTTTCTTT.